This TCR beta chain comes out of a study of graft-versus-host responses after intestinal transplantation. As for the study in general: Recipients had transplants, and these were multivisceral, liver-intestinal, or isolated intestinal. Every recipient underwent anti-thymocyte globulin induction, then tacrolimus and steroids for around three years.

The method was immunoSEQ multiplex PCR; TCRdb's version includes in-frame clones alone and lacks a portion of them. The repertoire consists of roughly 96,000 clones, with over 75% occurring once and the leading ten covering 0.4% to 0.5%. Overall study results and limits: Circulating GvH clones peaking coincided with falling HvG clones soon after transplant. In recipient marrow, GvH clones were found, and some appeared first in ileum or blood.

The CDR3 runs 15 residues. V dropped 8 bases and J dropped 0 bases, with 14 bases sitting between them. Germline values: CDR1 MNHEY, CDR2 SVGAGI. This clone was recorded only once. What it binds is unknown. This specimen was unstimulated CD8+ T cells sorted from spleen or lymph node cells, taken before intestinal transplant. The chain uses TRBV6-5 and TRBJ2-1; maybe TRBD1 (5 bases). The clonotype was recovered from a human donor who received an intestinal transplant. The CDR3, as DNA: TGTGCCAGCGGGGCATATGTTAGCTCCTACAATGAGCAGTTCTTC. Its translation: CASGAYVSSYNEQFF.